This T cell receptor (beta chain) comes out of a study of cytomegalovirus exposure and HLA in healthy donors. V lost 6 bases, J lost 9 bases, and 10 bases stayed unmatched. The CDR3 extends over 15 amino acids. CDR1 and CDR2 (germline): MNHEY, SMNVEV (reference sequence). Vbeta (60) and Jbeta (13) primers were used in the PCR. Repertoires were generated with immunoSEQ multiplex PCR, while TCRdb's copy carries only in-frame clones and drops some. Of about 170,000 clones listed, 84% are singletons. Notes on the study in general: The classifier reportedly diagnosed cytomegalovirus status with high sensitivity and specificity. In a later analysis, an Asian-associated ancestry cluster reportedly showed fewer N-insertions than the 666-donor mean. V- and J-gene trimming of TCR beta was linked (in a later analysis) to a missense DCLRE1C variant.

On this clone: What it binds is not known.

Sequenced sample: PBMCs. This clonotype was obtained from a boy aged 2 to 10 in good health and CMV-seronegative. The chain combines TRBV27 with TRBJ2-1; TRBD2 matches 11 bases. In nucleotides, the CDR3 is TGTGCCAGCAGCCCTAGCGGGAGGCCCCCCCGTGAGCAGTTCTTC. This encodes CASSPSGRPPREQFF.